One and the same sample provided the 24 T cell receptor beta chains below, sequenced in a study of radiation and T cells in renal cell carcinoma. Time point indicated: baseline pretreatment blood. Described treatment: 15 Gy SBRT to primary tumor, nephrectomy 4 weeks later. Measured with immunoSEQ multiplex PCR; TCRdb has only the in-frame clones, and not every one. This sample yields about 140,000 clones, of which around 78% are seen a single time; around 25% belongs to the top ten. The specimen was blood, collected from a patient whose treatment included radiotherapy and nephrectomy. The receptors stem from a woman in her 50s with renal cell carcinoma.

Only one count was recorded for this clone. This chain uses TRBV6-5 with TRBJ1-2, with 8 positions matching TRBD1. Germline values: CDR1 MNHEY, CDR2 SVGAGI. The CDR3 contains 15 residues. After removal of 6 bases from V and 4 bases from J, the junction contained 10 bases not matched to a gene. In DNA, the CDR3 is TGTGCCAGCAGGACACCCGGCGGACAGGGCTATGGCTACACCTTC. As protein: CASRTPGGQGYGYTF.

The rearrangement uses TRBV27 and TRBJ1-2; 7 nucleotides line up with TRBD1. V shed 5 bases and J 4 bases; nucleotides not matched to a gene: 7. CDR3 length: 14 residues. The germline gives CDR1 MNHEY, CDR2 SMNVEV (reference sequence). The CDR3 nucleotides read TGTGCCAGCAGTACTGACAGGGAAAGCTATGGCTACACCTTC. Its translation is CASSTDRESYGYTF.

The J gene is TRBJ1-5, the V gene TRBV18, with D possibly being TRBD1 (5 bases). Germline V lookup: CDR1 KGHSH, CDR2 LQKENI. The CDR3 consists of 15 residues. Trimming removed 2 bases at V and 9 bases at J, with 17 bases between. The CDR3 is CASSPEPGPTGPQHF. The CDR3 DNA is TGTGCCAGCTCACCAGAGCCGGGGCCCACCGGGCCCCAGCATTTT.

The chain is built from TRBV18 and TRBJ1-2; D possibly corresponds to TRBD1 (5 bases). Germline CDR1 KGHSH, CDR2 LQKENI. The CDR3 has 14 residues. The V and J ends lost 6 bases and 8 bases respectively, with 19 bases between them. The DNA of the CDR3 is TGTGCCAGCTCTACCAAAGGGCAGGGTCAGGGCTACACCTTC. It is translated as CASSTKGQGQGYTF. Based on the CDR3 plus reference TRBV18 and TRBJ1-2, the full variable domain is NAGVMQNPRHLVRRRGQEARLRCSPMKGHSHVYWYRQLPEEGLKFMVYLQKENIIDESGMPKERFSAEFPKEGPSILRIQQVVRGDSAAYFCASSTKGQGQGYTFGSGTRLTVV.

The chain couples TRBV29-1 to TRBJ2-1; 7 nucleotides line up with TRBD2. The CDR3 consists of 16 residues. Germline V gene sequence: CDR1 SQVTM, CDR2 ANQGSEA. CDR3 region: CSAHRPTGLKYNEQFF. CDR3 sequence (DNA): TGCAGTGCTCACCGTCCTACGGGACTAAAGTACAATGAGCAGTTCTTC.

V gene TRBV7-2 combines with J gene TRBJ2-1; D gene unclear. In germline, CDR1 is SGHTA, CDR2 FQGNSA. The CDR3 length is 14 residues. Deletions cut 5 bases from V and 6 bases from J, with 14 bases between. Written as DNA, the CDR3 is TGTGCCAGCAGCCTCAGGAGCATCGTCAATGAGCAGTTCTTC. Amino acids: CASSLRSIVNEQFF.

CDR3 nucleotides: TGCAGCGTTGTGCTTGGGGCCGGGGAGCTGTTTTTT. As protein: CSVVLGAGELFF. The genes are TRBV29-1 and TRBJ2-2; D remains unclear. Trimming left V 4 bases short and J 6 bases short, with 9 bases between. The CDR3 extends over 12 amino acids. In germline, CDR1 is SQVTM, CDR2 ANQGSEA.

This sequence joins TRBV15 and TRBJ2-1; maybe TRBD1 (6 bases). This CDR3 has 12 residues. V lost 2 bases, J lost 15 bases, and 14 bases lay in between. Germline lookup yields CDR1 LNHNV and CDR2 YYDKDF (reference sequence). CDR3 residues: CATSRKDSGVFF. CDR3 DNA: TGTGCCACCAGCAGAAAGGACAGCGGTGTGTTCTTC.

The chain combines TRBV19 with TRBJ2-1, with TRBD2 matching over 8 bases. Looked up from germline, CDR1 is LNHDA and CDR2 is SQIVND (reference sequence). V was clipped by 6 bases and J by 2 bases; unmatched bases: 6. CDR3 length equals 15 residues. Written as DNA, the CDR3 is TGTGCCAGTAGATCGGGGACTAGTCCCTACAATGAGCAGTTCTTC. Protein: CASRSGTSPYNEQFF.

V usage is TRBV6-1 and J usage is TRBJ2-1; 9 bases agree with TRBD1. From germline, CDR1 is MNHNS and CDR2 SASEGT. V lost 1 base and J lost 8; bases outside the gene matches: 15. CDR3 size: 18 residues. CDR3 amino acids: CASSEDRGRVAGRDEQFF. In nucleotides, the CDR3 is TGTGCCAGCAGTGAAGACAGGGGGCGAGTAGCAGGGCGAGATGAGCAGTTCTTC.

The rearrangement joins TRBV4-1 to TRBJ1-5; 7 bases agree with TRBD1. Looked up from germline, CDR1 is MGHRA and CDR2 is YSYEKL. With 0 bases clipped from V and 4 bases from J, the junction kept 3 bases outside the gene matches. This CDR3 region has 15 residues. The CDR3 nucleotides read TGCGCCAGCAGCCAAGACGGGACAGAAAATCAGCCCCAGCATTTT. Protein sequence: CASSQDGTENQPQHF.

This clone was detected once. The chain couples TRBV25-1 to TRBJ2-7; 12 bases line up with TRBD2. Unmatched junction bases numbered 8, after V lost 4 bases and J lost 7 bases. Germline CDR1 is MGHDK and CDR2 is SYGVNS. The length of the CDR3 is 15 residues. The CDR3 sequence: CASSASGRAHGEQYF. For the CDR3, the DNA is TGTGCCAGCAGTGCTAGCGGGAGGGCCCACGGAGAGCAGTACTTC.

This clone occurred a few times. V gene TRBV25-1 combines with J gene TRBJ2-7; 9 positions agree with TRBD2. The V segment lost 2 bases and the J segment 3 bases; nucleotides outside the gene matches: 2. The germline gives CDR1 MGHDK, CDR2 SYGVNS. The CDR3 runs 14 residues. The CDR3 sequence: CASSEAAGGYEQYF. The CDR3 coding sequence is TGTGCCAGCAGTGAAGCAGCGGGGGGCTACGAGCAGTACTTC.

J is TRBJ1-1 and V is TRBV6-5; TRBD1 matches at 8 bases. Germline V gives CDR1 MNHEY, CDR2 SVGAGI. Germline trimming cut 4 bases from V and 8 bases from J; bases unmatched to any gene: 12. This CDR3 has 15 amino acids. The CDR3 loop is CASSLRTGKAAEAFF. Here the CDR3 DNA reads TGTGCCAGCAGTTTGCGGACAGGGAAAGCCGCCGAAGCTTTCTTT.

V is TRBV28 and J is TRBJ2-1; the D is unclear. The CDR3 is 13 residues long. Germline CDR1 and CDR2: MDHEN and SYDVKM. Between the trimmed V and J ends, which lost 1 base and 6 bases, there was a span of 7 bases. The CDR3 sequence is CASSLSHSNEQFF. As DNA, the CDR3 is TGTGCCAGCAGTTTATCCCACAGCAATGAGCAGTTCTTC.

The chain has TRBV7-2 and TRBJ2-5; 8 positions agree with TRBD1. Germline lookup yields CDR1 SGHTA and CDR2 FQGNSA. The CDR3 extends over 14 amino acids. V lost 5 bases and J lost 3; bases outside the gene matches: 5. The CDR3 coding sequence is TGTGCCAGCAGCGCCCAGGGGGCGGAAGAGACCCAGTACTTC. Residues: CASSAQGAEETQYF.

A few counts support this clone. The chain joins TRBV7-9 to TRBJ1-2, with D uncertain. This CDR3 has 13 residues. Trimming pared 10 bases from V and 4 bases from J, leaving 16 bases between. Germline values: CDR1 SEHNR, CDR2 FQNEAQ (reference sequence). The chain's CDR3 is CATLTPGGYGYTF. The CDR3 DNA reads as TGTGCCACCCTCACCCCGGGTGGCTATGGCTACACCTTC.

A few counts support this clone. The chain uses TRBV9 and TRBJ2-1, with D unresolved. This CDR3 contains 14 residues. Trimming shortened V by 4 bases and J by 7 bases, and 15 bases separated the two germline ends. From germline, CDR1 is SGDLS and CDR2 YYNGEE. CDR3: CASSLRLSQNEQFF. The CDR3 nucleotides are TGTGCCAGCAGCCTCCGACTGTCTCAGAATGAGCAGTTCTTC. Based on the CDR3 plus reference TRBV9 and TRBJ2-1, the full variable domain is DSGVTQTPKHLITATGQRVTLRCSPRSGDLSVYWYQQSLDQGLQFLIQYYNGEERAKGNILERFSAQQFPDLHSELNLSSLELGDSALYFCASSLRLSQNEQFFGPGTRLTVL.

The genes are TRBV7-2 and TRBJ2-7, with 7 bases fitting TRBD2. V gave up 5 bases and J gave up 2 bases; unmatched junction bases: 9. This CDR3 spans 15 amino acids. Per the germline V gene, CDR1 is SGHTA and CDR2 is FQGNSA. The CDR3 DNA reads as TGTGCCAGCAGCCTCATTAGCGGGCCCACCTACGAGCAGTACTTC. Translated, it gives CASSLISGPTYEQYF. Combining the CDR3 with reference TRBV7-2 and TRBJ2-7 gives the whole variable domain GAGVSQSPSNKVTEKGKDVELRCDPISGHTALYWYRQSLGQGLEFLIYFQGNSAPDKSGLPSDRFSAERTGGSVSTLTIQRTQQEDSAVYLCASSLISGPTYEQYFGPGTRLTVT.

The J gene is TRBJ1-1, the V gene TRBV28; D possibly corresponds to TRBD1 (6 bases). CDR3 length equals 13 residues. Per germline, CDR1 MDHEN and CDR2 SYDVKM. The V end lost 5 bases, the J end lost 0 bases, and 7 bases lay between the germline ends. Here the CDR3 reads CASSRTVNTEAFF. The CDR3 DNA sequence: TGTGCCAGCAGTCGGACAGTGAACACTGAAGCTTTCTTT.

The chain is built from TRBV6-5 and TRBJ2-3; a weak D match, TRBD2 (6 bases). The V gene lost 8 bases and the J gene lost 3 bases, with 12 bases spanning the gap. Germline V lookup: CDR1 MNHEY, CDR2 SVGAGI. CDR3 length: 13 amino acids. The CDR3 DNA reads as TGTGCCAGCGGGAGGCCGGGGACAGATACGCAGTATTTT. Translation: CASGRPGTDTQYF.

This rearrangement joins TRBV5-6 to TRBJ1-6; TRBD1 agrees at 8 bases. V lost 4 bases, J lost 10 bases, and 7 bases stayed unmatched. The CDR3 is 14 residues long. Germline CDR1 and CDR2: SGHDT and YYEEEE. CDR3: CASSEDRAMSPLHF. The DNA of the CDR3 is TGTGCCAGCAGCGAGGACAGGGCCATGTCACCCCTCCACTTT.

This clone was observed a single time. The chain carries TRBV7-2 and TRBJ1-5; no reliable D call. Germline lookup yields CDR1 SGHTA and CDR2 FQGNSA. The CDR3 extends over 15 amino acids. Trimming stripped 1 base from V and 7 bases from J, with 14 bases between. Written as DNA, the CDR3 is TGTGCCAGCAGCTTAGTCCGGGAATCGAGGCAGCCCCAGCATTTT. As protein: CASSLVRESRQPQHF.

The V gene is TRBV28, the J gene TRBJ2-7; the D is unclear. V lost 5 bases and J 6 bases, leaving 23 bases between the germline ends. The CDR3 spans 16 residues. Germline V gives CDR1 MDHEN, CDR2 SYDVKM. CDR3 nucleotides: TGTGCCAGCAGTCCCGCCGGACCCTCATCGTTTGCCGAGCAGTACTTC. This codes for CASSPAGPSSFAEQYF.